The 11 T cell receptor beta chains below come from one sample, sequenced in a study of cytomegalovirus exposure and HLA in healthy donors (dated by TCRdb to the late 2010s). Library method: the immunoSEQ multiplex PCR assay. The multiplex PCR relied on a mix of 60 forward primers for TCR Vbeta segments and 13 reverse primers for TCR Jbeta segments. TCRdb limited this immuneACCESS table to in-frame rearrangements with V and J called. A share of clones is missing; checked studies link under half to unresolved V genes, and the rest is unexplained. Within this sample are some 140,000 clones, with more than 60% of them counted one time only. Just over 8.5% of the sample goes to the ten largest clones. The sample comprised PBMCs. Source of these receptors: a woman aged 45-60 years in good health and CMV-seropositive.

J is TRBJ2-2 and V is TRBV4-1; D gene unclear. Deletions cut 1 base from V and 1 base from J, with 7 bases between. This CDR3 region has 15 residues. Per the germline V gene, CDR1 is MGHRA and CDR2 is YSYEKL. CDR3 amino acids: CASSQVGLNTGELFF. The CDR3, as DNA: TGCGCCAGCAGCCAAGTTGGCCTGAACACCGGGGAGCTGTTTTTT.

The chain links TRBV9 to TRBJ2-5; D is undetermined. The germline V gene has CDR1 SGDLS and CDR2 YYNGEE. The CDR3 has 15 amino acids. V lost 0 bases, J lost 5 bases, and 14 bases lay in between. This CDR3 reads CASSVAIRYGETQYF. The CDR3 nucleotides read TGTGCCAGCAGCGTAGCTATTAGATACGGGGAGACCCAGTACTTC.

The genes are TRBV29-1 and TRBJ1-2; D not resolved. Trimming removed 4 bases at V and 4 bases at J, with 10 bases between. Germline loops: CDR1 SQVTM, CDR2 ANQGSEA. This CDR3 contains 12 residues. The CDR3 loop reads CSVGAAFYGYTF. CDR3 DNA sequence: TGCAGCGTTGGAGCGGCTTTCTATGGCTACACCTTC. Full variable domain (rest looked up from reference TRBV29-1 and TRBJ1-2): SAVISQKPSRDICQRGTSLTIQCQVDSQVTMMFWYRQQPGQSLTLIATANQGSEATYESGFVIDKFPISRPNLTFSTLTVSNMSPEDSSIYLCSVGAAFYGYTFGSGTRLTVV.

The genes are TRBV7-8 and TRBJ1-1; maybe TRBD1 (5 bases). CDR3 length equals 13 residues. V lost 4 bases and J lost 3, with 9 bases in between. CDR1 and CDR2 (germline): SGHVS, FQNEAQ. The CDR3 protein is CASSSTVYTEAFF. The CDR3, as DNA: TGTGCCAGCAGCTCGACAGTCTACACTGAAGCTTTCTTT.

The chain has TRBV2 and TRBJ1-4, with D possibly TRBD1 on 6 matching bases. The CDR3 has 14 amino acids. CDR1 and CDR2 (germline): SNHLY, FYNNEI. Trimming stripped 6 bases from V and 7 bases from J, with 15 bases between. CDR3 in amino acids: CASRVRGGGEKLFF. The DNA for the CDR3 is TGTGCCAGCAGGGTTCGGGGGGGCGGTGAAAAACTGTTTTTT.

The chain carries TRBV15 and TRBJ1-2; D might be TRBD1 (6 bases). The germline V gene encodes CDR1 LNHNV and CDR2 YYDKDF (reference sequence). This CDR3 spans 15 amino acids. V lost 5 bases and J 5 bases, leaving 18 bases between the germline ends. For the CDR3, the DNA is TGTGCCACCAGCGTCCTCAGGGTTACAGGGTATGGCTACACCTTC. It translates to CATSVLRVTGYGYTF.

The chain links TRBV27 to TRBJ2-1, with D possibly being TRBD2 (5 bases). Germline V gene data show CDR1 as MNHEY and CDR2 as SMNVEV (reference sequence). V was cut by 6 bases and J by 3 bases, with 15 bases left in between. This CDR3 has 15 residues. The CDR3 protein is CASRGSRPNYNEQFF. In DNA, the CDR3 is TGTGCCAGCAGGGGGAGTAGGCCTAACTACAATGAGCAGTTCTTC.

This clone was seen more than once but under ten times. The V and J genes are TRBV6-5 and TRBJ1-1, with 8 bases lining up with TRBD1. This CDR3 has 12 amino acids. V dropped 6 bases and J dropped 7; count of bases not matched to a gene: 4. Per the germline V gene, CDR1 is MNHEY and CDR2 is SVGAGI. CDR3 in amino acids: CASRSTGDEAFF. The CDR3, as DNA: TGTGCCAGCAGATCGACAGGGGATGAAGCTTTCTTT.

The J gene is TRBJ2-5, the V gene TRBV10-3; 10 positions agree with TRBD2. With V trimmed by 3 bases and J by 4 bases, 8 bases remained unmatched. Germline loops: CDR1 ENHRY, CDR2 SYGVKD. This CDR3 region has 16 residues. CDR3 amino acids: CAISEGTSGAAETQYF. CDR3 bases: TGTGCCATCAGTGAAGGTACTAGCGGGGCGGCAGAGACCCAGTACTTC.

In nucleotides, the CDR3 is TGTGCCAGCAGCCCCTTACGACAGGGCTATGGCTACACCTTC. Amino acid sequence: CASSPLRQGYGYTF. The J gene is TRBJ1-2, the V gene TRBV5-6, with TRBD1 matching over 7 bases. The CDR3 sequence is 14 residues long. J lost 4 bases, V lost 4 bases, and 7 bases had no gene match. CDR1 is SGHDT and CDR2 is YYEEEE in the germline V gene.

This clone was recorded a few times. This chain joins TRBV6-1 and TRBJ1-5, with D maybe TRBD1 (5 bases). The length of the CDR3 is 15 residues. Germline V gene data show CDR1 as MNHNS and CDR2 as SASEGT. Deletions cut 4 bases from V and 4 bases from J, with 14 bases between. The CDR3 region is CASSAPGGVNQPQHF. Here the CDR3 DNA reads TGTGCCAGCAGTGCCCCGGGGGGGGTTAATCAGCCCCAGCATTTT.